The clone carrying this T cell receptor (beta chain) occurred many times. It was by 5'RACE with 10-nucleotide random UMIs that the cDNA was made. Over 200 million TCR-beta sequences from 15-18 subjects were obtained in each sequencing run. TCRdb re-derived calls from the 5' RACE reads in MiXCR, one entry per CDR3 protein. Here the sample spans about 99,000 distinct CDR3 sequences, 10% to 11% being singletons. This entry belongs to a study of neurological immune-mediated disorders. Time point meaning: longitudinal time-point 3. From 2 million PBMCs stored at -80 C, the unsorted libraries were generated. The CDR3 spans 13 residues. Trimming stripped 5 bases from V and 3 bases from J, with 12 bases between. Germline CDR1 and CDR2: DFQATT and SNEGSKA (reference sequence).

J is TRBJ2-3 and V is TRBV20-1; no clear D. The receptor was isolated from a female donor with HTLV-1-associated myelopathy (HAM/TSP). Sequenced input: PBMCs. This CDR3 reads CSAPRSGTDTQYF. The CDR3 DNA sequence: TGCAGTGCTCCCCGGTCCGGTACAGATACGCAGTATTTT.